These 27 T cell receptor beta chains were all obtained from the same sample, sequenced in a study of blood T cell repertoires in COVID-19. Using immunoSEQ multiplex PCR, the repertoire was profiled, and TCRdb retains in-frame clones only, with some absent. The sample lists approximately 47,000 clones, over 75% occurring once. The sample was peripheral blood. Receptors originate from a human donor with active COVID-19. The donor label of this sample is uncertain.

The J gene is TRBJ2-4, the V gene TRBV19; the D gene is possibly TRBD2 (6 bases). Germline CDR1 LNHDA, CDR2 SQIVND (reference sequence). The V gene lost 5 bases and the J gene lost 1 base, with 18 bases spanning the gap. The CDR3 is made up of 17 amino acids. The CDR3 is CASSSRGAGVAKNIQYF. CDR3 sequence (DNA): TGTGCCAGTAGTTCGCGGGGCGCCGGGGTGGCCAAAAACATTCAGTACTTC.

The chain links TRBV29-1 to TRBJ2-7, with 8 nucleotides matching TRBD1. The CDR3 loop spans 12 amino acids. CDR1 is SQVTM and CDR2 is ANQGSEA in the germline V gene. CDR3 nucleotide sequence: TGCAGTGTGGGACAGGCGATTTACGAGCAGTACTTC. Its translation: CSVGQAIYEQYF.

The rearrangement uses TRBV27 and TRBJ1-1; TRBD1 is a possible D gene (6 bases). Germline V gene data show CDR1 as MNHEY and CDR2 as SMNVEV (reference sequence). The CDR3 has 14 residues. Trimming took 7 bases from V and 1 from J, leaving 13 bases between them. CDR3 sequence: CASKNTGTNTEAFF. In DNA, the CDR3 is TGTGCCAGCAAGAATACAGGGACGAACACTGAAGCTTTCTTT.

In DNA form, the CDR3 reads TGTGCCAGCAGCTTTCCCAGCCACGGGTCCACTGAAGCTTTCTTT. It translates to CASSFPSHGSTEAFF. The V and J genes are TRBV7-9 and TRBJ1-1; D not resolved. The CDR3 is 15 residues long. CDR1 and CDR2 from the germline V gene are SEHNR and FQNEAQ (reference sequence). V was trimmed by 3 bases and J by 4 bases, leaving 15 bases between them.

This clone was seen once. The J gene is TRBJ2-3, the V gene TRBV18; 7 bases match TRBD1. Per germline, CDR1 KGHSH and CDR2 LQKENI. The length of the CDR3 is 18 residues. J lost 0 bases, V lost 3 bases, and 12 bases had no gene match. The CDR3 bases are TGTGCCAGCTCACCCCCTAACCTGGACAGGACTAGCACAGATACGCAGTATTTT. It is translated as CASSPPNLDRTSTDTQYF.

This chain joins TRBV18 and TRBJ1-2; a possible D gene is TRBD1 (6 bases). Trimming stripped 2 bases from V and 8 bases from J, with 24 bases between. Germline V gene sequence: CDR1 KGHSH, CDR2 LQKENI. The CDR3 has 17 amino acids. The CDR3 is CASSPGPYDRNYGGYTF. The CDR3, as DNA: TGTGCCAGCTCACCAGGGCCCTATGACAGGAACTATGGAGGCTACACCTTC.

The rearrangement links TRBV5-8 to TRBJ1-2; D not resolved. Germline V gives CDR1 SGHTS, CDR2 YDEGEE. The ends were cut back, 3 bases at V and 9 bases at J, with 9 bases in the middle. CDR3 length: 11 residues. The CDR3 spells CASSSSVRYTF. CDR3 nucleotides: TGTGCCAGCAGCTCTTCGGTACGCTACACCTTC.

The chain carries TRBV28 and TRBJ1-5, with D perhaps TRBD1 (5 bases). Germline V gene data show CDR1 as MDHEN and CDR2 as SYDVKM. V gave up 5 bases and J gave up 7 bases, with 18 bases separating them. This CDR3 is 15 amino acids long. Here the CDR3 reads CASSRGAGQYQPQHF. As DNA, the CDR3 is TGTGCCAGCAGTCGCGGGGCAGGGCAATACCAGCCCCAGCATTTT.

The chain carries TRBV7-2 and TRBJ2-3; TRBD1 matches at 9 bases. The germline gives CDR1 SGHTA, CDR2 FQGNSA. The CDR3 totals 15 residues. V dropped 1 base and J dropped 5; count of bases not matched to a gene: 4. CDR3 nucleotide sequence: TGTGCCAGCAGCTTAGGGGACAGGGTCAAAGATACGCAGTATTTT. The encoded protein is CASSLGDRVKDTQYF.

This clone was observed once. The gene calls are TRBV28 and TRBJ2-1; TRBD2 matches at 11 bases. CDR1 is MDHEN, CDR2 SYDVKM, per germline. V shed 2 bases and J 7 bases; nucleotides not matched to a gene: 7. The CDR3 contains 16 residues. This chain's CDR3 is CASSLAGTSGGNEQFF. As DNA, the CDR3 is TGTGCCAGCAGTTTAGCCGGGACTAGCGGTGGAAATGAGCAGTTCTTC.

The chain combines TRBV9 with TRBJ2-1; TRBD1 matches 11 bases. V shed 4 bases and J 4 bases; nucleotides not matched to a gene: 16. Looked up from germline, CDR1 is SGDLS and CDR2 is YYNGEE. This CDR3 has 19 residues. CDR3 nucleotide sequence: TGTGCCAGCAGCCCAAGGACAGGGGGCATAGCGGGAGTTTACAATGAGCAGTTCTTC. Translated: CASSPRTGGIAGVYNEQFF.

The chain carries TRBV19 and TRBJ2-1, with D perhaps TRBD2 (6 bases). This CDR3 is 16 amino acids long. Germline V lookup: CDR1 LNHDA, CDR2 SQIVND (reference sequence). The V and J ends lost 3 bases and 2 bases respectively, with 14 bases between them. The CDR3 region is CASSIGGTPPYNEQFF. For the CDR3, the DNA is TGTGCCAGTAGTATCGGCGGGACCCCCCCCTACAATGAGCAGTTCTTC.

The genes are TRBV2 and TRBJ1-1, with no clear D. Trimming took 4 bases from V and 1 from J, leaving 7 bases between them. Germline lookup yields CDR1 SNHLY and CDR2 FYNNEI. The CDR3 loop spans 13 amino acids. The CDR3 loop reads CASSGASNTEAFF. CDR3 coding DNA: TGTGCCAGCAGTGGGGCATCGAACACTGAAGCTTTCTTT.

J is TRBJ1-5 and V is TRBV20-1; no definite D call. Trimming removed 3 bases at V and 6 bases at J, with 18 bases between. CDR3 length equals 15 residues. Germline V lookup: CDR1 DFQATT, CDR2 SNEGSKA (reference sequence). CDR3 sequence (DNA): TGCAGTGCTAGTAATCCAGGAGCGGTCAGTCAGCCCCAGCATTTT. Amino acid sequence: CSASNPGAVSQPQHF.

The chain carries TRBV6-6 and TRBJ1-5; 7 bases fit TRBD1. This CDR3 spans 14 amino acids. Germline CDR1 MNHNY, CDR2 SVGAGI (reference sequence). V was pared by 7 bases and J by 4 bases, with 7 bases of the junction left unmatched. The CDR3 DNA is TGTGCCAGCAAACACGGGACAGAGAATCAGCCCCAGCATTTT. Its protein product is CASKHGTENQPQHF.

The chain has TRBV10-3 and TRBJ2-6; 9 positions agree with TRBD1. V lost 4 bases and J lost 1; bases outside the gene matches: 8. The germline V gene has CDR1 ENHRY and CDR2 SYGVKD. This CDR3 is 18 amino acids long. CDR3 coding DNA: TGTGCCATCAGTGCGGGACAGGGAAGGGCATCTGGGGCCAACGTCCTGACTTTC. It codes for CAISAGQGRASGANVLTF.

V and J are TRBV11-1 and TRBJ2-6, with a possible D match to TRBD2 (5 bases). Germline V gene data show CDR1 as SGHAT and CDR2 as FQDESV (reference sequence). The CDR3 sequence is 15 residues long. The V end lost 5 bases, the J end lost 4 bases, and 12 bases lay between the germline ends. The CDR3 DNA reads as TGTGCCAGCAGCGATCGGGGTGTAGGGGCCAACGTCCTGACTTTC. The encoded protein is CASSDRGVGANVLTF.

The J gene is TRBJ1-2, the V gene TRBV6-6; 8 bases are shared with TRBD1. Germline values: CDR1 MNHNY, CDR2 SVGAGI (reference sequence). The CDR3 spans 14 residues. Trimming took 2 bases from V and 6 from J; bases not matched to a gene: 5. CDR3 sequence reads: CASSYPDRVDGYTF. DNA for the CDR3: TGTGCCAGCAGTTACCCGGACAGGGTGGATGGCTACACCTTC.

This chain uses TRBV7-6 with TRBJ2-7, with a weak D call TRBD2 (5 bases). The ends were cut back, 5 bases at V and 0 bases at J, with 14 bases in the middle. The CDR3 has 15 amino acids. In germline, CDR1 is SGHVS, CDR2 FNYEAQ. The CDR3 loop reads CASSTGAAGSYEQYF. The CDR3 DNA sequence: TGTGCCAGCAGCACCGGAGCCGCGGGCTCCTACGAGCAGTACTTC.

This chain joins TRBV5-1 and TRBJ2-4; TRBD2 aligns across 14 bases. The CDR3 sequence is 19 residues long. CDR1 is SGHRS, CDR2 YFSETQ, per germline. V was clipped by 4 bases and J by 4 bases; unmatched bases: 13. The CDR3 protein is CASSLNPGLAGEWKNIQYF. In DNA form, the CDR3 reads TGCGCCAGCAGCCTAAATCCGGGACTAGCGGGAGAGTGGAAAAACATTCAGTACTTC.

The CDR3 DNA sequence: TGCGCCAGCAGCTTGACCGGGACAGGCCCCACTGAAGCTTTCTTT. This encodes CASSLTGTGPTEAFF. The chain combines TRBV5-1 with TRBJ1-1; 8 bases match TRBD1. The V and J ends lost 1 base and 4 bases, in that order; junction bases with no gene match: 6. The CDR3 is made up of 15 amino acids. Germline values: CDR1 SGHRS, CDR2 YFSETQ.

This clone was observed a single time. V usage is TRBV11-3 and J usage is TRBJ2-7, with 13 positions matching TRBD2. The germline V gene has CDR1 SGHNT and CDR2 YENEEA. This CDR3 has 18 residues. The ends lost 1 base at V and 5 bases at J; junction bases unmatched: 11. CDR3 sequence (DNA): TGTGCCAGCAGCTTAGTTCGACTCGGGACTAGCGGGGAAGACGAGCAGTACTTC. As protein: CASSLVRLGTSGEDEQYF.

V and J are TRBV4-3 and TRBJ2-3, with TRBD1 matching over 8 bases. Trimming removed 4 bases from V and 2 bases from J; junction bases left unmatched: 5. Germline CDR1 reads LGHNA; CDR2 reads YSLEER. This CDR3 has 15 residues. The CDR3 reads CASSPRDRYTDTQYF. CDR3 bases: TGCGCCAGCAGCCCCCGGGACAGGTACACAGATACGCAGTATTTT.

J is TRBJ1-1 and V is TRBV30; D may be TRBD1 (6 bases). This CDR3 is 15 amino acids long. Trimming cost V 3 bases and J 5 bases, with 19 bases left between them. Germline CDR1 is GTSNPN and CDR2 is SVGIG (reference sequence). CDR3 loop: CAWRAEAQGWTEAFF. CDR3 in DNA: TGTGCCTGGAGAGCAGAGGCCCAGGGGTGGACTGAAGCTTTCTTT.

This clone appeared a single time. The chain is built from TRBV9 and TRBJ1-2, with D possibly matching TRBD1 (5 bases). The CDR3 length is 15 residues. Germline CDR1 reads SGDLS; CDR2 reads YYNGEE. V shed 0 bases and J shed 3 bases, with 12 bases lying between them. In DNA form, the CDR3 reads TGTGCCAGCAGCGTAGACCAGGGTGTATACTATGGCTACACCTTC. Protein product: CASSVDQGVYYGYTF. Full variable domain (rest looked up from reference TRBV9 and TRBJ1-2): DSGVTQTPKHLITATGQRVTLRCSPRSGDLSVYWYQQSLDQGLQFLIQYYNGEERAKGNILERFSAQQFPDLHSELNLSSLELGDSALYFCASSVDQGVYYGYTFGSGTRLTVV.

The rearrangement links TRBV7-2 to TRBJ1-2; 12 positions match TRBD1. Per germline, CDR1 SGHTA and CDR2 FQGNSA. J lost 7 bases, V lost 5 bases, and 8 bases had no gene match. The CDR3 totals 15 residues. CDR3 loop: CASSPGQGALGGYTF. The CDR3 coding sequence is TGTGCCAGCAGCCCGGGACAGGGGGCTCTGGGTGGCTACACCTTC.

This chain links TRBV19 with TRBJ2-1; D remains unclear. Germline-derived CDR1 and CDR2 are LNHDA and SQIVND (reference sequence). CDR3 length: 13 residues. V was cut by 8 bases and J by 0 bases, with 8 bases left in between. In nucleotides, the CDR3 is TGTGCCAGTGCCCCCAGCTCCTACAATGAGCAGTTCTTC. It codes for CASAPSSYNEQFF.